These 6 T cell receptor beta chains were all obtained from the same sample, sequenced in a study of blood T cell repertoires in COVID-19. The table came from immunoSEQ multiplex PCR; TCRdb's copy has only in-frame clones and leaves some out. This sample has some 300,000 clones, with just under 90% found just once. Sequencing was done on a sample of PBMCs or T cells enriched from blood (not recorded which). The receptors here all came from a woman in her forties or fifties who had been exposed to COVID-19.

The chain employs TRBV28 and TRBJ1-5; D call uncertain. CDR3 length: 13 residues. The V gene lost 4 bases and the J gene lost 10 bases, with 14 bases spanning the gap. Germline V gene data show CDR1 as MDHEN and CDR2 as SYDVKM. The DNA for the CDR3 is TGTGCCAGCAGTTCCCAACAGATTGGCCCCCAGCATTTT. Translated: CASSSQQIGPQHF. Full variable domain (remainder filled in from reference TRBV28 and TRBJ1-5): DVKVTQSSRYLVKRTGEKVFLECVQDMDHENMFWYRQDPGLGLRLIYFSYDVKMKEKGDIPEGYSVSREKKERFSLILESASTNQTSMYLCASSSQQIGPQHFGDGTRLSIL.

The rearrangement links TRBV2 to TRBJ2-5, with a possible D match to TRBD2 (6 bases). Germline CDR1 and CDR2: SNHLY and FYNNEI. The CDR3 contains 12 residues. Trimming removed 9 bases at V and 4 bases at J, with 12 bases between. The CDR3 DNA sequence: TGTGCCAGGACGGGAGCAGGAGAGACCCAGTACTTC. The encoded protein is CARTGAGETQYF.

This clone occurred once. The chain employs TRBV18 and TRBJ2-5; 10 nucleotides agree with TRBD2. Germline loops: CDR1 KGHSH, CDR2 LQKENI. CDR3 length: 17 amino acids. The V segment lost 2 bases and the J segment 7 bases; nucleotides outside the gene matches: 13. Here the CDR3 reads CASSPITSGTRGATQYF. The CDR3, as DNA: TGTGCCAGCTCACCAATAACTAGCGGGACTCGTGGGGCGACCCAGTACTTC.

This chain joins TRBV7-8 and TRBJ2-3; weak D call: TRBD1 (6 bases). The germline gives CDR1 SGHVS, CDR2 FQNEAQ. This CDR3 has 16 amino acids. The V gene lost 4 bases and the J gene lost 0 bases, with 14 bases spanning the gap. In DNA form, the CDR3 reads TGTGCCAGCAGCTCCTTGTGGGGGCGGAGCACAGATACGCAGTATTTT. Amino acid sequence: CASSSLWGRSTDTQYF.

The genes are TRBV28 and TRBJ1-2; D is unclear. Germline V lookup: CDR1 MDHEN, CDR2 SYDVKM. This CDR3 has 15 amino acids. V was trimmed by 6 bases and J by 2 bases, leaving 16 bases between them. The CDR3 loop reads CASRETRTGNYGYTF. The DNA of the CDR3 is TGTGCCAGCAGAGAGACAAGGACGGGGAACTATGGCTACACCTTC.

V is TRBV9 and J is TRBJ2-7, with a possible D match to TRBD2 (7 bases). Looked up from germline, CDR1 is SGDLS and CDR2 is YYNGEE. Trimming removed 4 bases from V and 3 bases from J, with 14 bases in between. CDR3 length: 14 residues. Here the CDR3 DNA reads TGTGCCAGCAGCAAGGGGGGGCACGGCTACGAGCAGTACTTC. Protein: CASSKGGHGYEQYF.